This entry lists 6 T cell receptor beta chains sequenced from one sample in a study of neurological immune-mediated disorders (dated 2019 in TCRdb). Library creation used 5' RACE. Data came from an Illumina HiSeq 2500. Clones were called with MiXCR by TCRdb after fastp trimmed the public reads at Q25, and only in-frame beta chains were retained. Identical CDR3 proteins give one entry, which carries the most common genes and DNA. In this sample the table shows 87,000 or so distinct CDR3 sequences, around 3.4% of which occur a single time. The ten largest make up roughly 2.9% of the sample. Sequencing was performed on PBMCs. Source of these receptors: a woman in her fifties or sixties with multiple sclerosis.

This clonotype showed up many times. CDR3 nucleotides: TGTGCCAGCAGCCCCTGGGGACGGCATAATTCACCCCTCCACTTT. Residues: CASSPWGRHNSPLHF. This sequence joins TRBV7-6 and TRBJ1-6; TRBD1 is a possible D gene (5 bases). The CDR3 length is 15 residues. Germline-derived CDR1 and CDR2 are SGHVS and FNYEAQ. The V end lost 5 bases, the J end lost 5 bases, and 13 bases lay between the germline ends. Drawing the rest from reference TRBV7-6 and TRBJ1-6, the complete variable domain is GAGVSQSPRYKVTKRGQDVALRCDPISGHVSLYWYRQALGQGPEFLTYFNYEAQQDKSGLPNDRFSAERPEGSISTLTIQRTEQRDSAMYRCASSPWGRHNSPLHFGNGTRLTVT.

This clonotype was seen at least ten times. The V call is TRBV11-1, the J call TRBJ2-1, with 9 bases matching TRBD1. The V gene's germline CDR1 is SGHAT and CDR2 FQDESV (reference sequence). This CDR3 is built from 17 residues. Trimming took 3 bases from V and 5 from J; bases not matched to a gene: 11. The CDR3 is CASSLGDRVGNNNEQFF. The CDR3 nucleotides read TGTGCCAGCAGCTTGGGGGACAGGGTGGGAAACAACAATGAGCAGTTCTTC.

This clonotype was observed a handful of times. The chain couples TRBV9 to TRBJ2-3; D perhaps matches TRBD2 (6 bases). V lost 1 base and J 4 bases, leaving 13 bases between the germline ends. The CDR3 is 15 residues long. Germline V gives CDR1 SGDLS, CDR2 YYNGEE. In DNA, the CDR3 is TGTGCCAGCAGCGTAAATCCTACTAGCCCAGATACGCAGTATTTT. Encoded protein: CASSVNPTSPDTQYF.

This clonotype was observed many times. V gene TRBV20-1 combines with J gene TRBJ2-3, with 8 bases aligning to TRBD1. The germline V gene has CDR1 DFQATT and CDR2 SNEGSKA (reference sequence). The CDR3 is made up of 17 amino acids. J lost 5 bases, V lost 2 bases, and 15 bases had no gene match. In DNA form, the CDR3 reads TGCAGTGCTAGACCTTATTCCGGGACAGGTGAATTAGATACGCAGTATTTT. Translation gives CSARPYSGTGELDTQYF.

This clonotype was recorded many times. This rearrangement joins TRBV5-1 to TRBJ2-5; D is possibly TRBD1 (5 bases). Trimming removed 4 bases at V and 3 bases at J, with 13 bases between. The CDR3 runs 14 residues. In germline, CDR1 is SGHRS, CDR2 YFSETQ. CDR3 sequence reads: CASSADRTKETQYF. The CDR3 region has the DNA TGCGCCAGCAGCGCGGACCGGACAAAAGAGACCCAGTACTTC. Combining the CDR3 with reference TRBV5-1 and TRBJ2-5 gives the whole variable domain KAGVTQTPRYLIKTRGQQVTLSCSPISGHRSVSWYQQTPGQGLQFLFEYFSETQRNKGNFPGRFSGRQFSNSRSEMNVSTLELGDSALYLCASSADRTKETQYFGPGTRLLVL.

This clonotype was observed at least ten times. The V call is TRBV10-2, the J call TRBJ2-2; 9 bases align to TRBD2. Germline CDR1 is WSHSY and CDR2 is SAAADI. This CDR3 comprises 14 residues. V trimming: 6 bases; J trimming: 4 bases; junction bases outside the gene matches: 3. The CDR3 DNA is TGCGCCAGCAGAGGACTAGCGCCCACCGGGGAGCTGTTTTTT. The encoded protein is CASRGLAPTGELFF.